These T cell receptor beta chains were read from a single sample in a study of blood T cell repertoires in COVID-19. The data were produced by immunoSEQ multiplex PCR, yet TCRdb's version contains in-frame clones alone and is incomplete. The sample contains some 130,000 clones, less than 90% of which appear only once. The sequencing sample was made of PBMCs or T cells enriched from blood (not recorded which). These receptors were taken from a man aged 40-55 years with acute COVID-19. The CDR3 runs from the conserved cysteine through the conserved F or W. D genes are given only for firm matches.

J gene,D gene,V gene,CDR3 protein
TRBJ1-2,.,TRBV11-2,CASSQLSQGSYGYTF
TRBJ2-7,TRBD1,TRBV27,CASSFAYDRGSYEQYF
TRBJ2-5,TRBD2,TRBV28,CASSSNSGRGYETQYF
TRBJ1-5,.,TRBV5-1,CASSLAPGGQPQHF
TRBJ2-5,TRBD2,TRBV5-1,CASSYRLAPTGETQYF
TRBJ2-1,TRBD2,TRBV27,CASSGLAGGYNEQFF
TRBJ1-5,.,TRBV7-9,CASSQKLNQPQHF
TRBJ2-1,.,TRBV6-5,CASIPTGYYNEQFF
TRBJ1-2,.,TRBV19,CASTALQASVYGYTF
TRBJ1-2,.,TRBV27,CASSSRRGSGYTF
TRBJ2-1,.,TRBV28,CASSGERDRSYNEQFF
TRBJ1-4,TRBD1,TRBV7-9,CASSAAGTGFFELFF
TRBJ2-3,.,TRBV5-1,CASSKSVPEDTQYF
TRBJ2-7,.,TRBV5-1,CASSISGTAGEQYF
TRBJ2-2,.,TRBV21-1,CASSKDPSGRIPNTGELFF
TRBJ1-4,TRBD1,TRBV25-1,CASSGTGAGEKLFF
TRBJ2-3,TRBD2,TRBV19,CASMGEGPDTQYF
TRBJ1-2,TRBD1,TRBV5-4,CASSPRETGDYGYTF
TRBJ1-3,.,TRBV5-1,CASSLEATGSGNTIYF
TRBJ1-5,TRBD1,TRBV19,CASKRQGDNQPQHF
TRBJ1-2,.,TRBV6-1,CASSERGINYGYTF
TRBJ2-7,TRBD1,TRBV6-4,CASSDSSDRSYEQYF
TRBJ2-7,TRBD1,TRBV15,CATSNGDSAVSYEQYF
TRBJ1-1,.,TRBV19,CASSFDGETEAFF
TRBJ2-1,.,TRBV30,CAWAHGEQFF
TRBJ1-3,.,TRBV7-9,CASSLVAGAGNTIYF
TRBJ2-3,.,TRBV7-6,CASSPSWATDTQYF